The 24 T cell receptor beta chains given below trace back to one sample, sequenced in a study of shared clonotypes between healthy human individuals. Profiled with immunoSEQ multiplex PCR; TCRdb holds only in-frame clones, not every one. Of hundreds of thousands of clones listed, 95% to 98% were seen once; the top ten hold 0.3%. In the naive CD8 group, cells lacked CD45RO and were positively selected for CCR7, so terminally differentiated effector memory CD45RA+ cells were left out. Source material: naive CD8+ T cells sorted from blood. The receptors shown here come from a man aged 25-45 years in good health.

The rearrangement joins TRBV5-1 to TRBJ1-1, with 9 bases matching TRBD1. Germline V gene lookup returns CDR1 SGHRS and CDR2 YFSETQ. This CDR3 contains 15 residues. V gave up 4 bases and J gave up 1 base; unmatched junction bases: 5. For the CDR3, the DNA is TGCGCCAGCAGCACGGGACAGGGAAAGAACACTGAAGCTTTCTTT. It translates to CASSTGQGKNTEAFF.

The V call is TRBV5-4, the J call TRBJ1-2; D not certain. Trimming stripped 4 bases from V and 8 bases from J, with 18 bases between. The CDR3 consists of 14 residues. CDR1 is SGHNT and CDR2 is YYREEE in the germline V gene (reference sequence). The chain's CDR3 is CASSDEGWSTGYTF. In nucleotides, the CDR3 is TGTGCCAGCAGCGATGAGGGATGGAGTACCGGCTACACCTTC. The entire variable domain, with the rest obtained from reference TRBV5-4 and TRBJ1-2, is as follows: ETGVTQSPTHLIKTRGQQVTLRCSSQSGHNTVSWYQQALGQGPQFIFQYYREEENGRGNFPPRFSGLQFPNYSSELNVNALELDDSALYLCASSDEGWSTGYTFGSGTRLTVV.

The genes are TRBV14 and TRBJ2-1, with a weak D call TRBD2 (6 bases). Per germline, CDR1 SGHDN and CDR2 FVKESK. V was pared by 4 bases and J by 2 bases, with 6 bases between. This CDR3 spans 13 amino acids. In nucleotides, the CDR3 is TGTGCCAGCAGCCCGGGAGCCTACAATGAGCAGTTCTTC. Translating it yields CASSPGAYNEQFF. Using reference TRBV14 and TRBJ2-1 for the parts outside the CDR3, the full variable domain is EAGVTQFPSHSVIEKGQTVTLRCDPISGHDNLYWYRRVMGKEIKFLLHFVKESKQDESGMPNNRFLAERTGGTYSTLKVQPAELEDSGVYFCASSPGAYNEQFFGPGTRLTVL.

This clone was seen once. This chain connects TRBV4-3 to TRBJ1-4, with D uncertain. Trimming took off 2 bases at V and 0 bases at J, with 10 bases between the two ends. Germline loops: CDR1 LGHNA, CDR2 YSLEER. The CDR3 totals 16 residues. For the CDR3, the DNA is TGCGCCAGCAGCCAAAACCTTGCGACAACTAATGAAAAACTGTTTTTT. Encoded protein: CASSQNLATTNEKLFF.

J is TRBJ2-7 and V is TRBV29-1; no clear D. This CDR3 is built from 12 residues. Germline V lookup: CDR1 SQVTM, CDR2 ANQGSEA. V was clipped by 2 bases and J by 4 bases, with 9 bases between them. The CDR3 coding sequence is TGCAGCGTTGAACAAAATAGATACGAGCAGTACTTC. It codes for CSVEQNRYEQYF.

This chain links TRBV7-2 with TRBJ2-3, with D unresolved. Trimming removed 5 bases from V and 2 bases from J, with 8 bases in between. Germline V gene sequence: CDR1 SGHTA, CDR2 FQGNSA. The CDR3 consists of 13 residues. Here the CDR3 reads CASSTDNTDTQYF. The CDR3 DNA sequence: TGTGCCAGCAGCACTGACAACACAGATACGCAGTATTTT.

Comments on this clone: Other DNA sequences within the sample encode an identical CDR3. The chain uses TRBV7-9 and TRBJ2-7, with D uncertain. The CDR3 is made up of 13 amino acids. Germline-derived CDR1 and CDR2 are SEHNR and FQNEAQ (reference sequence). The germline V and J ends were trimmed by 5 bases and 0 bases, with 8 bases remaining between them. The CDR3 here is CASSPVSSYEQYF. CDR3 DNA: TGTGCCAGCAGCCCCGTGAGCTCCTACGAGCAGTACTTC.

The count of this clone is one. The gene calls are TRBV20-1 and TRBJ2-5; D gene uncertain. The CDR3 extends over 10 amino acids. V lost 4 bases and J 5 bases, leaving 5 bases between the germline ends. Germline V gene data show CDR1 as DFQATT and CDR2 as SNEGSKA (reference sequence). The CDR3 protein is CSAKGETQYF. The CDR3 nucleotides are TGCAGTGCTAAAGGGGAGACCCAGTACTTC.

This clone was counted a single time. The rearrangement uses TRBV29-1 and TRBJ1-2; D is perhaps TRBD1 (6 bases). Germline V CDR1 and CDR2: SQVTM, ANQGSEA. This CDR3 contains 14 residues. V was trimmed by 6 bases and J by 7 bases, leaving 21 bases between them. This CDR3 is CSVVTRGPGAGYTF. CDR3 in DNA: TGCAGCGTGGTTACCAGGGGCCCGGGGGCTGGCTACACCTTC.

The chain recombines TRBV7-2 with TRBJ1-5; D is undetermined. CDR1 and CDR2 from the germline V gene are SGHTA and FQGNSA. V lost 5 bases, J lost 4 bases, and 15 bases lay in between. CDR3 length: 15 amino acids. The CDR3, as DNA: TGTGCCAGCAGCCTCCGGGTTAACACAAATCAGCCCCAGCATTTT. The encoded protein is CASSLRVNTNQPQHF. Full variable domain (rest looked up from reference TRBV7-2 and TRBJ1-5): GAGVSQSPSNKVTEKGKDVELRCDPISGHTALYWYRQSLGQGLEFLIYFQGNSAPDKSGLPSDRFSAERTGGSVSTLTIQRTQQEDSAVYLCASSLRVNTNQPQHFGDGTRLSIL.

The chain is built from TRBV29-1 and TRBJ2-2; D remains unclear. Trimming cost V 0 bases and J 6 bases, with 5 bases left between them. CDR3 length equals 12 residues. Germline CDR1 and CDR2: SQVTM and ANQGSEA. CDR3: CSVEELAGELFF. The CDR3 DNA sequence: TGCAGCGTTGAAGAGTTGGCCGGGGAGCTGTTTTTT.

V usage is TRBV6-5 and J usage is TRBJ2-3; D gene unclear. Germline CDR1 reads MNHEY; CDR2 reads SVGAGI. The CDR3 loop spans 14 amino acids. The V gene lost 0 bases and the J gene lost 4 bases, with 8 bases spanning the gap. CDR3: CASSYSGRSDTQYF. In nucleotides, the CDR3 is TGTGCCAGCAGTTACTCGGGCAGGTCAGATACGCAGTATTTT.

The J gene is TRBJ2-5, the V gene TRBV4-1, with D perhaps TRBD1 (6 bases). Germline values: CDR1 MGHRA, CDR2 YSYEKL. The CDR3 length is 15 residues. Trimming removed 5 bases at V and 3 bases at J, with 16 bases between. CDR3 amino acids: CASSKLTYREETQYF. The CDR3 DNA follows: TGCGCCAGCAGCAAATTAACCTACAGGGAAGAGACCCAGTACTTC.

The chain links TRBV27 to TRBJ2-1, with unresolved D. From germline, CDR1 is MNHEY and CDR2 SMNVEV (reference sequence). CDR3 length equals 15 residues. Trimming removed 3 bases at V and 5 bases at J, with 14 bases between. The CDR3 here is CASSFGRMFNNEQFF. The CDR3 DNA reads as TGTGCCAGCAGTTTTGGCAGGATGTTCAACAATGAGCAGTTCTTC.

The chain employs TRBV5-1 and TRBJ2-1, with 12 bases lining up with TRBD2. The germline gives CDR1 SGHRS, CDR2 YFSETQ. There are 17 residues in the CDR3. With V trimmed by 0 bases and J by 4 bases, 5 bases remained unmatched. CDR3 nucleotide sequence: TGCGCCAGCAGCTTGGAGGGTGGACTAGCGGGATACAATGAGCAGTTCTTC. This sequence encodes CASSLEGGLAGYNEQFF.

J is TRBJ1-2 and V is TRBV19; D remains unclear. CDR3 length: 15 amino acids. Trimming pared 7 bases from V and 0 bases from J, leaving 15 bases between. In germline, CDR1 is LNHDA, CDR2 SQIVND (reference sequence). CDR3: CASMTVGQTNYGYTF. The CDR3, as DNA: TGTGCCAGTATGACGGTGGGTCAAACTAACTATGGCTACACCTTC.

This sequence joins TRBV6-5 and TRBJ1-1; D may be TRBD1 (5 bases). In germline, CDR1 is MNHEY, CDR2 SVGAGI. CDR3 length: 16 amino acids. Deletions cut 2 bases from V and 4 bases from J, with 17 bases between. The CDR3 bases are TGTGCCAGCAGTTACGGGGGGAGGGCAGGGCTCACTGAAGCTTTCTTT. Translation gives CASSYGGRAGLTEAFF.

The chain links TRBV13 to TRBJ2-5; TRBD1 aligns across 8 bases. CDR1 and CDR2 from the germline V gene are PRHDT and FYEKMQ (reference sequence). V shed 3 bases, J shed 3 bases, and the junction held 3 bases outside the gene matches. The CDR3 consists of 14 residues. CDR3 region: CASSLETGEETQYF. The CDR3 DNA sequence: TGTGCCAGCAGCTTGGAGACAGGGGAAGAGACCCAGTACTTC. Full variable domain (remainder filled in from reference TRBV13 and TRBJ2-5): AAGVIQSPRHLIKEKRETATLKCYPIPRHDTVYWYQQGPGQDPQFLISFYEKMQSDKGSIPDRFSAQQFSDYHSELNMSSLELGDSALYFCASSLETGEETQYFGPGTRLLVL.

The chain uses TRBV4-3 and TRBJ2-1; D is possibly TRBD2 (5 bases). V was clipped by 1 base and J by 7 bases, with 11 bases between them. CDR1 and CDR2 (germline): LGHNA, YSLEER. This CDR3 is 14 amino acids long. CDR3 residues: CASSQVLAGNEQFF. The CDR3 bases are TGCGCCAGCAGCCAAGTGCTAGCCGGGAATGAGCAGTTCTTC.

The chain couples TRBV27 to TRBJ2-7; D is undetermined. The CDR3 runs 13 residues. The germline CDR1 and CDR2 sequences are MNHEY and SMNVEV (reference sequence). The V gene lost 2 bases and the J gene lost 3 bases, with 8 bases spanning the gap. In DNA form, the CDR3 reads TGTGCCAGCAGTTTAGACCCTGTCTACGAGCAGTACTTC. Residues: CASSLDPVYEQYF.

V usage is TRBV27 and J usage is TRBJ2-7, with D possibly being TRBD1 (6 bases). V was cut by 0 bases and J by 2 bases, with 8 bases left in between. There are 14 residues in the CDR3. The V gene's germline CDR1 is MNHEY and CDR2 SMNVEV (reference sequence). The chain's CDR3 is CASSLSAGAYEQYF. The CDR3 DNA follows: TGTGCCAGCAGTTTATCGGCAGGGGCCTACGAGCAGTACTTC.

The CDR3 is CAWSLTGAGELFF. In nucleotides, the CDR3 is TGTGCCTGGAGTTTGACAGGGGCCGGGGAGCTGTTTTTT. This sequence joins TRBV30 and TRBJ2-2; the match to TRBD1 covers 8 bases. V gave up 2 bases and J gave up 6 bases; unmatched junction bases: 2. The CDR3 runs to 13 residues. Germline CDR1 GTSNPN, CDR2 SVGIG (reference sequence).

The chain uses TRBV2 and TRBJ2-7; D is unresolved. CDR1 and CDR2 from the germline V gene are SNHLY and FYNNEI. The V end was cut by 6 bases, the J end by 5 bases, with 11 bases between. The CDR3 is 12 amino acids. The CDR3 DNA reads as TGTGCCAGCAGGGTACTTACGAACGAGCAGTACTTC. Its protein product is CASRVLTNEQYF.

The V and J genes are TRBV4-1 and TRBJ2-1; 10 nucleotides align to TRBD2. This CDR3 is built from 17 residues. The ends lost 5 bases at V and 2 bases at J; junction bases unmatched: 9. The germline CDR1 and CDR2 sequences are MGHRA and YSYEKL. The CDR3 sequence is CASSLRSGRIAYNEQFF. The CDR3 bases are TGCGCCAGCAGCTTGCGTAGCGGGAGGATCGCCTACAATGAGCAGTTCTTC.